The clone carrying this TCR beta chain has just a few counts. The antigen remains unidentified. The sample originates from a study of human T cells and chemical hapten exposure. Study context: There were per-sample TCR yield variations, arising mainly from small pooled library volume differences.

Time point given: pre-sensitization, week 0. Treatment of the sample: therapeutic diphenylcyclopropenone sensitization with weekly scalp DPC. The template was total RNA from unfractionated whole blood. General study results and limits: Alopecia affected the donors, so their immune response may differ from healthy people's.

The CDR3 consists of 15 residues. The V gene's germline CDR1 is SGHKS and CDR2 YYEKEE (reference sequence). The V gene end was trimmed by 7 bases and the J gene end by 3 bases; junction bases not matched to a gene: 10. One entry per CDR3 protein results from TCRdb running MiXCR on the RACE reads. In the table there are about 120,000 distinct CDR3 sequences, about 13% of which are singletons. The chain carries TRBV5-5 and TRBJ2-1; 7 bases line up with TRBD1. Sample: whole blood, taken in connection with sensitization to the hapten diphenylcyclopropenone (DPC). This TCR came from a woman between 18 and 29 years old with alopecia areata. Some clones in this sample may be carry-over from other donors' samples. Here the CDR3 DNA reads TGTGCCAGCTCCAGGGGGTTGGTCAGCTACAATGAGCAGTTCTTC. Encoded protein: CASSRGLVSYNEQFF.